The clone carrying this TCR beta chain was counted between two and nine times. The target antigen is unknown. The data were obtained in a study of cytotoxic CD8 clonotypes in ibrutinib-treated CLL. For the study at large: When averaged across all of the samples, the counts came to some 250,000 productive templates and tens of thousands of productive rearrangements.

Clones were read by immunoSEQ multiplex PCR, and TCRdb kept only the in-frame ones, dropping some. The sample gives approximately 20,000 clones, 81% of which show up once; 4.5% to 7% is in the top ten. The CDR3 has 17 amino acids. From germline, CDR1 is LNHDA and CDR2 SQIVND (reference sequence). J was trimmed by 0 bases and V by 4 bases; bases with no gene match: 6. Findings and limits, study-wide: Public clonotypes, found uncommonly, either contracted or stayed stable on treatment.

About 1.9 micrograms of genomic DNA (from cryopreserved PBMCs) were used for TCR beta libraries. This TCR derives from a human donor with chronic lymphocytic leukemia. The rearrangement joins TRBV19 to TRBJ2-6; 7 bases agree with TRBD1. The specimen was PBMCs, collected before ibrutinib treatment. This chain's CDR3 is CASSTWTGRSGANVLTF. The CDR3 bases are TGTGCCAGTAGTACCTGGACAGGACGCTCTGGGGCCAACGTCCTGACTTTC.